This is a list of T cell receptor beta chains from one sample in a study of blood T cell repertoires in COVID-19. Generated by immunoSEQ multiplex PCR, the TCRdb table keeps only in-frame clones and is missing some. The sample consists of 330,000 or so clones, 87% of them appearing once. The sample taken for sequencing was peripheral blood. The receptors shown here come from a man younger than 45 with COVID-19, enrolled during active disease. The CDR3 runs from the conserved cysteine through the conserved F or W. A D gene is named only where the DNA matches it firmly. Size values are once, few and many counts, or a class for expanded clones, and some rows have none.

v_gene,abundance,j_gene,d_gene,CDR3nt,CDR3aa
TRBV9,once,TRBJ2-1,TRBD2,TGTGCCAGCAGCGTAGAGAGGACTAGCGGTTACAATGAGCAGTTCTTC,CASSVERTSGYNEQFF
TRBV7-2,once,TRBJ1-5,.,TGTGCCAGCAGCTTAGGGGAGGCTAATCAGCCCCAGCATTTT,CASSLGEANQPQHF
TRBV9,.,TRBJ1-1,.,TGTGCCAGCAGCGTATTAGGCAGGGGATCGACTGAAGCTTTCTTT,CASSVLGRGSTEAFF
TRBV11-2,.,TRBJ2-5,.,TGTGCCACCTCCCTTCGTGGACACAGACCCTCCCCGTGGAGTACCCAGTACTTC,CATSLRGHRPSPWSTQYF
TRBV4-3,.,TRBJ1-2,.,TGCGCCAGCAGCCAAGAACTGGTCCAGGCGCCAACCTATGGCTACACCTTC,CASSQELVQAPTYGYTF
TRBV7-2,.,TRBJ1-2,TRBD1,TGTGCCAGCAGCTTAGTCGACAGGGGGCGCGGAGAGGGCTACACCTTC,CASSLVDRGRGEGYTF
TRBV7-2,once,TRBJ1-4,TRBD1,TGTGCCAGCAGCTTAGCGCGGTCAGGGGGGAATGAAAAACTGTTTTTT,CASSLARSGGNEKLFF
TRBV29-1,.,TRBJ2-7,.,TGCAGCGTTGGGCCCATCACAGAAGAGCAGTACTTC,CSVGPITEEQYF
TRBV3-1/TRBV3-2,.,TRBJ2-1,.,TGTGCCAGCAGCCAGGGGTCAGCGGCGGGGAATGAGCAGTTCTTC,CASSQGSAAGNEQFF
TRBV5-1,.,TRBJ2-1,TRBD2,TGCGCCAGCAGCTTGGGAGGGACTAGCGGGGGGGAGGAGCAGTTCTTC,CASSLGGTSGGEEQFF
TRBV29-1,.,TRBJ2-7,.,TGCAGCGTTGGAGGCTCTGGCGAGCAGTACTTC,CSVGGSGEQYF
TRBV5-1,.,TRBJ2-5,TRBD1,TGCGCCAGCAGCTGGACCACGGGACAGGGGGGAGAGACCCAGTACTTC,CASSWTTGQGGETQYF
TRBV7-2,.,TRBJ2-3,.,TGTGCCAGCAGCTTAGGACTGTCCACAGATACGCAGTATTTT,CASSLGLSTDTQYF
TRBV19,.,TRBJ2-3,TRBD1,TGTGCCAGTGCCGGGACAGGCGGGAATACAGATACGCAGTATTTT,CASAGTGGNTDTQYF
TRBV5-6,.,TRBJ2-2,TRBD1,TGTGCCAGCAGCTTATTTAGAGACAGGGGGCGCTTTCCCGGGGAGCTGTTTTTT,CASSLFRDRGRFPGELFF
TRBV7-9,.,TRBJ2-1,.,TGTGCCAGCAGCGGGGCCAGCGATCGGAATGAGCAGTTCTTC,CASSGASDRNEQFF
TRBV11-2,once,TRBJ2-4,TRBD2,TGTGCCAGCAGCTCGGGACTAGTAGACATTCAGTACTTC,CASSSGLVDIQYF
TRBV5-4,.,TRBJ2-7,.,TGTGCCAGCAGCTTGCATAGCGGAGGAACCTACGAGCAGTACTTC,CASSLHSGGTYEQYF
TRBV4-2,few,TRBJ1-4,.,TGTGCCAGCAGCCAAGCATCAGGGTTCACTAATGAAAAACTGTTTTTT,CASSQASGFTNEKLFF
TRBV3-1/TRBV3-2,.,TRBJ1-2,.,TGTGCCAGCAGCCAGGGGACACGAGCTAACTATGGCTACACCTTC,CASSQGTRANYGYTF
TRBV20-1,.,TRBJ2-7,.,TGCAGTGCTAGTCAGGGTGCTCAGGACGAGCAGTACTTC,CSASQGAQDEQYF
TRBV4-1,few,TRBJ1-5,TRBD1,TGCGCCAGCAGCCATCTTACGACAGGGTACAATCAGCCCCAGCATTTT,CASSHLTTGYNQPQHF
TRBV6-1,once,TRBJ1-2,.,TGTGCCAGCAGTGACCTTGCCCGGGACTATGGCTACACCTTC,CASSDLARDYGYTF
TRBV28,.,TRBJ2-1,TRBD2,TGTGCCAGCGGTCCTAGCGGGAGGCTCTACAATGAGCAGTTCTTC,CASGPSGRLYNEQFF
TRBV7-2,.,TRBJ2-1,.,TGTGCCAGCAGCCTAGGGAGGTTAAGCCGCAATGAGCAGTTCTTC,CASSLGRLSRNEQFF
TRBV6-4,.,TRBJ1-4,TRBD1,TGTGCCAGCAGTGACTCTTTCGACAGGGTGGGGGAAAAACTGTTTTTT,CASSDSFDRVGEKLFF
TRBV25-1,.,TRBJ2-7,.,TGTGCCAGCAGTGTAGGAGGGGTTAACTCCTACGAGCAGTACTTC,CASSVGGVNSYEQYF
TRBV7-3,.,TRBJ2-7,TRBD1,TGTGCCAGCAGCTTAACCGGGACAGGGGTCCACGAGCAGTACTTC,CASSLTGTGVHEQYF
TRBV29-1,.,TRBJ2-7,TRBD2,TGCAGCATAACACCGGGACTAGCGGGAACCGAGCAGTACTTC,CSITPGLAGTEQYF
TRBV7-3,.,TRBJ2-2,.,TGTGCCAGCGGCCATCGGAGCGCCGGGGACACCGGGGAGCTGTTTTTT,CASGHRSAGDTGELFF
TRBV4-3,.,TRBJ2-7,.,TGCGCCAGCAGCCAAGAGCAGGTTAACTACGAGCAGTACTTC,CASSQEQVNYEQYF
TRBV7-6,.,TRBJ2-7,TRBD1,TGTGCCAGCAGCTTAGAAGACAGGGAAGGGTACGAGCAGTACTTC,CASSLEDREGYEQYF
TRBV19,.,TRBJ1-1,.,TGTGCCAGTAGTCGCGCGCGCGGGGACCCAAACACTGAAGCTTTCTTT,CASSRARGDPNTEAFF
TRBV9,once,TRBJ2-7,TRBD2,TGTGCCAGCAGCGTAGCGGCCAGCGGGGAACCCTACGAGCAGTACTTC,CASSVAASGEPYEQYF
TRBV30,.,TRBJ2-1,.,TGTGCCTGGAGCCGGGAGTTGGGGATAAATGAGCAGTTCTTC,CAWSRELGINEQFF
TRBV7-3,.,TRBJ2-1,TRBD1,TGTGCCAGCAGCTTGCGACAGGGTCGTGAGCAGTTCTTC,CASSLRQGREQFF
TRBV27,once,TRBJ2-1,.,TGTGCCAGCAGTTTACAGATACCTGGAGGTCCCCAAAAGTACAATGAGCAGTTCTTC,CASSLQIPGGPQKYNEQFF
TRBV24-1,.,TRBJ2-6,TRBD1,TGTGCCACCAGTGATCCGGGACAGGGTCTTTCCGGGGCCAACGTCCTGACTTTC,CATSDPGQGLSGANVLTF
TRBV7-7,few,TRBJ2-2,TRBD2,TGTGCCAGCAGCTTTCTCGGGGGGGCCGGCGGGGAGCTGTTTTTT,CASSFLGGAGGELFF
TRBV5-6,.,TRBJ2-1,.,TGTGCCAGCAGCTACGACAGGAATGAGCAGTTCTTC,CASSYDRNEQFF
TRBV7-9,.,TRBJ2-2,.,TGTGCCAGCAGCTTTCACCAGCAGACTTGGAACACCGGGGAGCTGTTTTTT,CASSFHQQTWNTGELFF
TRBV5-4,.,TRBJ2-7,.,TGTGCCAGCAGCGAGGATGGCTACGAGCAGTACTTC,CASSEDGYEQYF
TRBV30,.,TRBJ1-1,TRBD1,TGTGCCTGGAGATCGACAGGGGGTCCGCCTATGAACACTGAAGCTTTCTTT,CAWRSTGGPPMNTEAFF
TRBV6-2/TRBV6-3,.,TRBJ1-5,.,TGTGCCAGCAGCCCAAGTGGGTGGAGGACCCAGCATTTT,CASSPSGWRTQHF
TRBV6-5,.,TRBJ2-7,TRBD1,TGTGCCAGCAGTTACTTCCGGGACAGGGGCTCCGAGCAGTACTTC,CASSYFRDRGSEQYF
TRBV10-3,.,TRBJ2-1,.,TGTGCCATCAGTGACTCAGCGGGTGACAATGAGCAGTTCTTC,CAISDSAGDNEQFF
TRBV7-3,.,TRBJ2-1,TRBD2,TGTGCCAGCAGCCCACGCGGGGAATCTAGCGGGAGGGACAATGAGCAGTTCTTC,CASSPRGESSGRDNEQFF
TRBV5-5,.,TRBJ1-6,TRBD1,TGTGCCAGCAGCTTGGGGCAGGGGGACTATAATTCACCCCTCCACTTT,CASSLGQGDYNSPLHF
TRBV14,.,TRBJ2-5,.,TGTGCCAGCAGCCAAGCCCCAAAAGAGACCCAGTACTTC,CASSQAPKETQYF
TRBV29-1,.,TRBJ1-1,.,TGCGGCGTTGCTTTTTCTGTGAGAACTTTCTTT,CGVAFSVRTFF
TRBV30,once,TRBJ2-5,TRBD2,TGTGCCTGGAGTGAACTAGCGGGAGTGGTAGGGGAGACCCAGTACTTC,CAWSELAGVVGETQYF
TRBV6-6,.,TRBJ2-5,TRBD1,TGTGCCAGCAGTCACGGGACAGTCTCAGAGACCCAGTACTTC,CASSHGTVSETQYF
TRBV30,.,TRBJ1-6,TRBD1,TGTGCCTGGGCCTCGGGACAGAATAATTCACCCCTCCACTTT,CAWASGQNNSPLHF
TRBV27,.,TRBJ1-5,.,TGTGCCAGCAGTCCTGAAAATGGGCGCAATCAGCCCCAGCATTTT,CASSPENGRNQPQHF
TRBV19,few,TRBJ2-1,.,TGTGCCAGTAGTATAGTATCTACCAGGGGGGCTGAGCAGTTCTTC,CASSIVSTRGAEQFF
TRBV24-1,.,TRBJ2-1,.,TGTGCCACCAGTGATTTGTCGGGCGGGATCTCCAATGAGCAGTTCTTC,CATSDLSGGISNEQFF
TRBV7-3,once,TRBJ2-5,TRBD1,TGTGCCAGCAGCCCCCTAACCCTCGGACAGGGGAAAGAGACCCAGTACTTC,CASSPLTLGQGKETQYF
TRBV19,.,TRBJ2-1,TRBD2,TGTGCCAGTAGTCTATTAGGACTAGCGGGAGACTACAATGAGCAGTTCTTC,CASSLLGLAGDYNEQFF
TRBV6-5,.,TRBJ2-3,.,TGTGCCAGCAGTCCCCGGGAGTTTAGCACAGATACGCAGTATTTT,CASSPREFSTDTQYF
TRBV19,.,TRBJ2-7,.,TGTGCCAGTAGTATCGGGCAGGGAGGATCCTACGAGCAGTACTTC,CASSIGQGGSYEQYF